These 17 T cell receptor beta chains came from one sample sequenced in a study of beta chain features in type 1 diabetes (dated by TCRdb to 2017 to 2018). Library method: the immunoSEQ multiplex PCR assay. The entire amount of isolated RNA was reverse transcribed using the High Capacity cDNA Reverse Transcription Kit, so the sequenced TCRB transcripts were expressed ones. TCRdb carries this immuneACCESS record with in-frame sequences only. Its versions omit some clonotypes, under half of them owing to an unresolved V gene in the studies checked, with the rest unexplained. The sample table shows 310,000 or so clones, and about a tenth are seen once. Roughly 0.99% of the sample is in the top ten clones. Their specific antigens are unknown. Points the paper makes about the study in general: In all four CD4+ subsets, TCRB CDR3 length was moderately but significantly shorter in type 1 diabetes patients.

The specimen sequenced was central memory CD4+ T cells from blood. All receptors come from a man aged 25 to 40 with type 1 diabetes.

A remark on this clone: A far larger clone is just one base off, so this is likely a read error. Within the sample, other DNA sequences also encode this same CDR3. V gene TRBV5-4 combines with J gene TRBJ2-5; 9 positions match TRBD2. The V gene's germline CDR1 is SGHNT and CDR2 YYREEE (reference sequence). The V and J ends lost 4 bases and 4 bases, in that order; junction bases with no gene match: 2. This CDR3 is built from 13 residues. As DNA, the CDR3 is TGTGCCAGCAGCCCGGGACTAGCAGAGACCCAGTACTTC. Its protein is CASSPGLAETQYF.

This clone came up many times. The genes are TRBV28 and TRBJ1-3, with D possibly TRBD1 on 5 matching bases. CDR1 is MDHEN, CDR2 SYDVKM, per germline. Trimming stripped 2 bases from V and 0 bases from J, with 5 bases between. This CDR3 region has 14 residues. DNA for the CDR3: TGTGCCAGCAGTTTAAGGGGCTCTGGAAACACCATATATTTT. Translation gives CASSLRGSGNTIYF.

This clone came up a few times. Other DNA sequences in the same sample also yield this CDR3. The chain has TRBV6-5 and TRBJ2-1; 8 positions match TRBD2. With 5 bases clipped from V and 8 bases from J, the junction kept 8 bases outside the gene matches. Germline V gene sequence: CDR1 MNHEY, CDR2 SVGAGI. The CDR3 extends over 14 amino acids. The DNA of the CDR3 is TGTGCCAGCAGTCAACTCGGCGGGGGGCATGAGCAGTTCTTC. It yields the protein CASSQLGGGHEQFF.

This clone was seen more than once but under ten times. V and J are TRBV6-7 and TRBJ1-1; D is uncertain. TRBV6-7 is treated as an ORF (open reading frame) with a function not yet certain. The germline V and J ends were trimmed by 8 bases and 5 bases, with 15 bases remaining between them. The CDR3 covers 13 residues. The CDR3 loop reads CASEQVRQTEAFF. DNA for the CDR3: TGTGCCAGCGAACAAGTTCGGCAGACTGAAGCTTTCTTT.

The chain couples TRBV13 to TRBJ2-2; possible D gene TRBD2, 5 bases. Germline CDR1 is PRHDT and CDR2 is FYEKMQ (reference sequence). The CDR3 loop spans 19 amino acids. Trimming stripped 1 base from V and 2 bases from J, with 20 bases between. CDR3 DNA: TGTGCCAGCAGCTTAGCCCCAGCGGTTTTAGCGATAAACACCGGGGAGCTGTTTTTT. Its protein is CASSLAPAVLAINTGELFF.

This clone was seen repeatedly, ten times or more. The chain is built from TRBV18 and TRBJ1-4, with unresolved D. V was cut by 2 bases and J by 7 bases, with 17 bases left in between. The CDR3 is 16 amino acids. Germline loops: CDR1 KGHSH, CDR2 LQKENI. The CDR3 protein is CASSPMSPREGEKLFF. In DNA, the CDR3 is TGTGCCAGCTCACCAATGAGCCCTCGGGAAGGTGAAAAACTGTTTTTT.

This chain joins TRBV9 and TRBJ2-3; D might be TRBD2 (6 bases). The germline CDR1 and CDR2 sequences are SGDLS and YYNGEE. V was cut by 3 bases and J by 6 bases, with 17 bases left in between. This CDR3 has 15 amino acids. The CDR3 nucleotides are TGTGCCAGCAGCGAGTGGTATTCGGGGGTGGATACGCAGTATTTT. It specifies CASSEWYSGVDTQYF.

This clone was seen a few times. V usage is TRBV18 and J usage is TRBJ2-3; weak D call: TRBD2 (6 bases). Germline loops: CDR1 KGHSH, CDR2 LQKENI. The CDR3 is 12 residues long. The V end lost 5 bases, the J end lost 11 bases, and 14 bases lay between the germline ends. This chain's CDR3 is CASSIYGGEQYF. CDR3 bases: TGTGCCAGCTCAATATACGGGGGAGAGCAGTATTTT. Together with reference TRBV18 and TRBJ2-3, the CDR3 gives the full variable domain: NAGVMQNPRHLVRRRGQEARLRCSPMKGHSHVYWYRQLPEEGLKFMVYLQKENIIDESGMPKERFSAEFPKEGPSILRIQQVVRGDSAAYFCASSIYGGEQYFGPGTRLTVL.

This clone was seen ten or more times. This chain connects TRBV15 to TRBJ2-1, with TRBD1 matching over 9 bases. In germline, CDR1 is LNHNV, CDR2 YYDKDF (reference sequence). Unmatched junction bases numbered 5, after V lost 3 bases and J lost 5 bases. This CDR3 spans 15 amino acids. The DNA of the CDR3 is TGTGCCACCAGCAGGGGACAGGGAAAGGACAATGAGCAGTTCTTC. Protein: CATSRGQGKDNEQFF.

V gene TRBV28 combines with J gene TRBJ1-4; D not certain. Between the trimmed V and J ends, which lost 5 bases and 0 bases, there was a span of 7 bases. The CDR3 covers 14 residues. Germline V gene sequence: CDR1 MDHEN, CDR2 SYDVKM. CDR3 region: CASSPISTNEKLFF. The CDR3 region has the DNA TGTGCCAGCAGTCCCATCTCAACTAATGAAAAACTGTTTTTT.

This clone was counted a few times. The rearrangement links TRBV9 to TRBJ1-2; D perhaps matches TRBD1 (6 bases). V was clipped by 3 bases and J by 0 bases, with 15 bases between them. Germline lookup yields CDR1 SGDLS and CDR2 YYNGEE. This CDR3 spans 16 amino acids. CDR3 nucleotide sequence: TGTGCCAGCAGCGGGGGTGGGACATTCGCTAACTATGGCTACACCTTC. It yields the protein CASSGGGTFANYGYTF.

Only a few counts were recorded for this clone. The chain combines TRBV5-1 with TRBJ2-7; D gene uncertain. The length of the CDR3 is 14 residues. The V gene's germline CDR1 is SGHRS and CDR2 YFSETQ. Between the trimmed V and J ends, which lost 0 bases and 3 bases, there was a span of 10 bases. The CDR3 region is CASSLDAGNYEQYF. In nucleotides, the CDR3 is TGCGCCAGCAGCTTGGATGCAGGTAACTACGAGCAGTACTTC.

This clone was counted only a few times. The chain is built from TRBV27 and TRBJ1-4, with no clear D. This CDR3 is built from 14 residues. V was clipped by 8 bases and J by 0 bases, with 10 bases between them. Germline-derived CDR1 and CDR2 are MNHEY and SMNVEV (reference sequence). The CDR3 DNA is TGTGCCAGCTGCTCGGGCGCAACTAATGAAAAACTGTTTTTT. It yields the protein CASCSGATNEKLFF.

This clone has a handful of counts. The genes are TRBV4-3 and TRBJ2-1, with TRBD2 matching 8 bases. The V segment lost 0 bases and the J segment 5 bases; nucleotides outside the gene matches: 6. The CDR3 covers 16 residues. Germline V CDR1 and CDR2: LGHNA, YSLEER. The CDR3 protein is CASSQDNGGADNEQFF. In DNA, the CDR3 is TGCGCCAGCAGCCAAGATAACGGGGGGGCCGACAATGAGCAGTTCTTC.

The gene calls are TRBV9 and TRBJ1-3; tentatively, D is TRBD1 (6 bases). The CDR3 is made up of 14 amino acids. The V end was cut by 3 bases, the J end by 4 bases, with 11 bases between. Looked up from germline, CDR1 is SGDLS and CDR2 is YYNGEE. The CDR3 nucleotides are TGTGCCAGCAGCGCCCGGACAGAGGGAAACACCATATATTTT. The encoded protein is CASSARTEGNTIYF.

The chain employs TRBV7-9 and TRBJ2-5, with D tentatively TRBD2 (5 bases). Germline CDR1 and CDR2: SEHNR and FQNEAQ (reference sequence). Trimming removed 2 bases from V and 10 bases from J, with 8 bases in between. The CDR3 totals 11 residues. The CDR3 sequence is CASSLSGDQYF. For the CDR3, the DNA is TGTGCCAGCAGCTTAAGCGGAGACCAGTACTTC.

This chain links TRBV25-1 with TRBJ2-1; D ambiguous. With 6 bases removed from V and 3 bases from J, the gap between germline ends came to 15 bases. The germline CDR1 and CDR2 sequences are MGHDK and SYGVNS. The CDR3 spans 15 residues. The CDR3 nucleotides read TGTGCCAGCAGCGGGTTTTTGGGCAGCTACAATGAGCAGTTCTTC. This encodes CASSGFLGSYNEQFF.